This is a list of T cell receptor beta chains from one sample in a study of early T cells in non-severe SARS-CoV-2 infection. TCRdb re-derived calls from the 5' RACE reads in MiXCR, one entry per CDR3 protein. This sample carries some 62,000 distinct CDR3 sequences, roughly a tenth of them seen once, and the ten largest clones take less than 1.5%. Sequenced material: whole blood. All receptors come from an adult who was a healthcare worker with PCR-confirmed SARS-CoV-2 infection or an uninfected control (not recorded which). Both conserved end residues are part of each CDR3. D genes are given only for firm matches. Clone size is given for some rows only: seen once, a few or many times, or a class if the clone is expanded.

>TRBJ2-5|TRBV2|few|NA
TGTGCCAGCAAGGCCGGATGGGAGACCCAGTACTTC
CASKAGWETQYF
>TRBJ2-4|TRBV3-1|many|NA
TGTGCCAGCAGCCCGTCTGGCAAGGTGGCCAAAAACATTCAGTACTTC
CASSPSGKVAKNIQYF
>TRBJ1-6|TRBV3-1|NA|NA
TGTGCCAGCAGCCCCCCGGGTGTTTCACCCCTCCACTTT
CASSPPGVSPLHF
>TRBJ2-1|TRBV10-1|many|NA
TGCGCCAGCAGTGACTCCCCTCGTGAGCAGTTCTTC
CASSDSPREQFF
>TRBJ2-3|TRBV20-1|NA|TRBD2
TGCAGTGTCCGAGCGGGGGCGGGAGATACGCAGTATTTT
CSVRAGAGDTQYF
>TRBJ2-2|TRBV5-1|NA|NA
TGCGCCAGCAGCTTCTTGACAGGCCTGAACACCGGGGAGCTGTTTTTT
CASSFLTGLNTGELFF
>TRBJ1-6|TRBV6-5|few|TRBD1
TGTGCCAGCGCTTCAGGGGGCGGTTCACCCCTCCACTTT
CASASGGGSPLHF
>TRBJ1-5|TRBV5-6|many|TRBD1
TGTGCCAGCAGCCACGATGACAGGGAAAATCAGCCCCAGCATTTT
CASSHDDRENQPQHF
>TRBJ1-3|TRBV6-6|many|NA
TGTGCCACCCGGGGATCGTCTGGAAACACCATATATTTT
CATRGSSGNTIYF
>TRBJ1-1|TRBV5-1|few|TRBD1
TGCGCCAGCAACCAGGGACAGGGAGCCCAGAACACTGAAGCTTTCTTT
CASNQGQGAQNTEAFF
>TRBJ1-1|TRBV3-1|NA|NA
TGTGCCAGCAGCCAAGGCGGGGGGATAGTCACTGAAGCTTTCTTT
CASSQGGGIVTEAFF
>TRBJ1-1|TRBV5-1|many|NA
TGCGCCAGCAGCTTGGCCCCTTCGAACACTGAAGCTTTCTTT
CASSLAPSNTEAFF
>TRBJ1-5|TRBV19|few|NA
TGTGCCAGTAGTATAAGGAGCAATCAGCCCCAGCAATTT
CASSIRSNQPQQF
>TRBJ2-5|TRBV5-4|few|TRBD2
TGTGCCAGCAGCCACAGCGAAGCGGGGGCGTTACAAGAGACCCAGTACTTC
CASSHSEAGALQETQYF
>TRBJ1-2|TRBV12-3/TRBV12-4|many|NA
TGTGCCAGCAGTTCCCGGACAGTCCCTAACTATGGCTACACCTTC
CASSSRTVPNYGYTF
>TRBJ2-1|TRBV6-1|NA|NA
TGTGCCAGCAGTGAAGCGGGGGCGAAGCAGTTCTTC
CASSEAGAKQFF
>TRBJ1-2|TRBV7-2|few|TRBD1
TGTGCCAGCGGCGGACGGACAGGGGGCGGCTACACCTTC
CASGGRTGGGYTF
>TRBJ1-5|TRBV4-1|NA|NA
TGCGCCAGCAGCCAATCTTACCCTGGGGGGTTGGCCCAGCATTTT
CASSQSYPGGLAQHF
>TRBJ1-5|TRBV19|few|TRBD1
TGTGCCAGTAGTACCCGGACAGGGAGCAATCAGCCCCAGCATTTT
CASSTRTGSNQPQHF
>TRBJ2-1|TRBV14|many|NA
TGTGCCAGCAGCCAGGGTAATGAGCAGTTCTTC
CASSQGNEQFF
>TRBJ2-1|TRBV20-1|NA|NA
TGCAGTGCTCCAACGGGGATTGATAACAATGAGCAGTTCTTC
CSAPTGIDNNEQFF
>TRBJ2-2|TRBV5-6|few|NA
NA
CASSFDFRGRTGELFF
>TRBJ1-5|TRBV25-1|few|NA
TGTGCCAGCAGTGAATATGGTGAGAATCAGCCCCAGCATTTT
CASSEYGENQPQHF
>TRBJ1-4|TRBV7-9|few|NA
TGTGCCAACGGACAAGGGGGTGCAAAACTGTTTTTT
CANGQGGAKLFF